The 32 T cell receptor beta chains in this list originate from one sample, sequenced in a study of blood T cell repertoires in COVID-19. The protocol was immunoSEQ multiplex PCR, while the TCRdb copy is restricted to in-frame clones and leaves out a portion. Among fewer than 400,000 clones, under 90% were seen once, and the ten largest hold 1.7%. The sample was PBMCs or T cells enriched from blood (not recorded which). These receptors were obtained from a woman in her twenties or thirties who had recovered from COVID-19.

V and J are TRBV3-1 (or the pseudogene TRBV3-2) and TRBJ1-3, with D uncertain. Germline CDR1 and CDR2: LGHDT and YNNKEL (reference sequence). The V end was cut by 2 bases, the J end by 2 bases, with 16 bases between. This CDR3 region has 17 residues. CDR3 in amino acids: CASSQHWRSPAGNTIYF. The CDR3 DNA sequence: TGTGCCAGCAGCCAACATTGGAGAAGCCCAGCTGGAAACACCATATATTTT.

This chain uses TRBV4-2 with TRBJ2-2; 7 nucleotides match TRBD2. V shed 1 base and J 5 bases; nucleotides not matched to a gene: 10. There are 17 residues in the CDR3. Germline values: CDR1 LGHNA, CDR2 YNFKEQ. The CDR3 DNA sequence: TGTGCCAGCAGCCAAGGGGGGGGTCTAGCGGTAACCGGGGAGCTGTTTTTT. Its protein is CASSQGGGLAVTGELFF.

V usage is TRBV5-8 and J usage is TRBJ2-1, with 10 bases matching TRBD2. The CDR3 runs 15 residues. Germline-derived CDR1 and CDR2 are SGHTS and YDEGEE. J lost 7 bases, V lost 4 bases, and 8 bases had no gene match. CDR3 in amino acids: CASSRRGLALNEQFF. For the CDR3, the DNA is TGTGCCAGCAGCCGCAGGGGACTAGCGTTAAATGAGCAGTTCTTC.

V and J are TRBV28 and TRBJ2-7, with 9 bases matching TRBD1. The V gene's germline CDR1 is MDHEN and CDR2 SYDVKM. CDR3 length equals 16 residues. After removal of 4 bases from V and 4 bases from J, the junction contained 11 bases not matched to a gene. CDR3 loop: CASSSSFDRGIYEQYF. The DNA of the CDR3 is TGTGCCAGCAGTTCCTCCTTTGACAGGGGGATTTACGAGCAGTACTTC. The whole variable domain, remainder taken from reference TRBV28 and TRBJ2-7, is DVKVTQSSRYLVKRTGEKVFLECVQDMDHENMFWYRQDPGLGLRLIYFSYDVKMKEKGDIPEGYSVSREKKERFSLILESASTNQTSMYLCASSSSFDRGIYEQYFGPGTRLTVT.

This CDR3 reads CASSRQGQTNSPLHF. The CDR3 DNA sequence: TGTGCCAGCAGCCGCCAGGGACAGACCAATTCACCCCTCCACTTT. The chain is built from TRBV7-2 and TRBJ1-6; 7 nucleotides line up with TRBD1. The CDR3 runs 15 residues. Germline CDR1 SGHTA, CDR2 FQGNSA. Germline trimming cut 5 bases from V and 7 bases from J; bases unmatched to any gene: 8.

CDR3 DNA: TGTGCCAGCAGCGTAGCTGAGGGAGTTGAAGCTTTCTTT. Amino acids: CASSVAEGVEAFF. The chain has TRBV9 and TRBJ1-1; D call uncertain. The V gene lost 0 bases and the J gene lost 7 bases, with 10 bases spanning the gap. Per germline, CDR1 SGDLS and CDR2 YYNGEE. The CDR3 loop spans 13 amino acids.

This chain uses TRBV20-1 with TRBJ1-6; 8 bases fit TRBD1. Germline assignment: CDR1 DFQATT and CDR2 SNEGSKA (reference sequence). CDR3 length: 13 amino acids. J lost 10 bases, V lost 3 bases, and 5 bases had no gene match. The CDR3 nucleotides are TGCAGTGCTAGTCAAACAGGGGGATCACCCCTCCACTTT. Its translation: CSASQTGGSPLHF.

This clone was counted only a few times. The J gene is TRBJ2-2, the V gene TRBV4-2; D is uncertain. Trimming shortened V by 7 bases and J by 0 bases, and 21 bases separated the two germline ends. The V gene's germline CDR1 is LGHNA and CDR2 YNFKEQ. CDR3 length: 18 residues. The CDR3 coding sequence is TGTGCCAGCAATCATATAGAGACACTCGTCGCGAACACCGGGGAGCTGTTTTTT. Its translation is CASNHIETLVANTGELFF.

This chain links TRBV4-2 with TRBJ2-1; 13 nucleotides align to TRBD2. This CDR3 is 19 amino acids long. Germline lookup yields CDR1 LGHNA and CDR2 YNFKEQ. Trimming took 2 bases from V and 2 from J; bases not matched to a gene: 9. The CDR3 DNA is TGTGCCAGCAGCCAACAAACTAGCGGGAGGGTCGGCGCCTACAATGAGCAGTTCTTC. Its protein is CASSQQTSGRVGAYNEQFF.

The chain links TRBV5-1 to TRBJ1-1; TRBD1 matches at 9 bases. The CDR3 has 15 amino acids. V dropped 4 bases and J dropped 7; count of bases not matched to a gene: 11. Germline V gene data show CDR1 as SGHRS and CDR2 as YFSETQ. The CDR3 nucleotides read TGCGCCAGCAGCGGAGGGACAGGGAGTGCCAATGAAGCTTTCTTT. Protein product: CASSGGTGSANEAFF.

The gene calls are TRBV28 and TRBJ1-5; 11 nucleotides line up with TRBD1. Per the germline V gene, CDR1 is MDHEN and CDR2 is SYDVKM. This CDR3 comprises 18 residues. The J segment lost 0 bases and the V segment lost 5 bases, leaving 9 bases of the junction unmatched. The CDR3 spells CASSLGTGGSTSNQPQHF. The CDR3 DNA follows: TGTGCCAGCAGTCTTGGGACAGGGGGGTCCACTAGCAATCAGCCCCAGCATTTT. The complete variable domain, with remaining parts taken from reference TRBV28 and TRBJ1-5, reads DVKVTQSSRYLVKRTGEKVFLECVQDMDHENMFWYRQDPGLGLRLIYFSYDVKMKEKGDIPEGYSVSREKKERFSLILESASTNQTSMYLCASSLGTGGSTSNQPQHFGDGTRLSIL.

As for this clone: One end of the junction varies from germline; a read error may be responsible. As DNA, the CDR3 is TGCGCCAGCAGCGTAATAGGGGGGGCCAATGAGCAGCTCTTC. Amino acid sequence: CASSVIGGANEQLF. This chain connects TRBV5-1 to TRBJ2-1; D might be TRBD2 (7 bases). The CDR3 runs 14 residues. From germline, CDR1 is SGHRS and CDR2 YFSETQ.

The rearrangement links TRBV7-2 to TRBJ2-1; D is perhaps TRBD2 (5 bases). CDR1 SGHTA and CDR2 FQGNSA come from the germline V gene. V lost 0 bases, J lost 4 bases, and 16 bases lay in between. There are 17 residues in the CDR3. The CDR3 DNA follows: TGTGCCAGCAGCTTAGCCCCGCCGTCGGGAAGTTACAATGAGCAGTTCTTC. Protein product: CASSLAPPSGSYNEQFF.

The chain carries TRBV19 and TRBJ1-1; no definite D call. Germline CDR1 reads LNHDA; CDR2 reads SQIVND (reference sequence). The CDR3 extends over 15 amino acids. V gave up 7 bases and J gave up 1 base, with 16 bases separating them. CDR3 in amino acids: CASTPVWAGNTEAFF. CDR3 sequence (DNA): TGTGCCAGTACTCCAGTATGGGCGGGGAACACTGAAGCTTTCTTT.

The chain employs TRBV24-1 and TRBJ2-1; D might be TRBD1 (6 bases). V lost 9 bases to trimming and J lost 10 bases, with 24 bases between them. The CDR3 has 15 amino acids. Germline V CDR1 and CDR2: KGHDR, SFDVKD. CDR3 sequence reads: CATSPPDRSSEEQFF. CDR3 sequence (DNA): TGTGCCACCTCCCCTCCGGACAGAAGTTCCGAGGAGCAGTTCTTC.

The chain has TRBV19 and TRBJ2-1; 8 bases match TRBD2. V dropped 5 bases and J dropped 9; count of bases not matched to a gene: 12. Germline V gene sequence: CDR1 LNHDA, CDR2 SQIVND (reference sequence). CDR3 length: 15 residues. The CDR3 sequence is CASSASGGNGVEQFF. CDR3 nucleotide sequence: TGTGCCAGTAGTGCCTCGGGGGGGAACGGGGTTGAGCAGTTCTTC.

The chain carries TRBV25-1 and TRBJ2-7; a possible D gene is TRBD2 (5 bases). Germline V CDR1 and CDR2: MGHDK, SYGVNS. This CDR3 has 14 residues. The V end was cut by 4 bases, the J end by 2 bases, with 12 bases between. This chain's CDR3 is CASSATRGAYEQYF. For the CDR3, the DNA is TGTGCCAGCAGTGCCACTAGAGGTGCCTACGAGCAGTACTTC.

The rearrangement links TRBV14 to TRBJ2-7, with 7 bases matching TRBD2. Germline assignment: CDR1 SGHDN and CDR2 FVKESK. The CDR3 extends over 16 amino acids. The ends lost 4 bases at V and 1 base at J; junction bases unmatched: 10. CDR3: CASSPISGGRSYEQYF. CDR3 coding DNA: TGTGCCAGCAGCCCCATATCTGGCGGGAGATCCTACGAGCAGTACTTC.

This clone occurred once. The CDR3 sequence: CASSPNPGGWNEQFF. CDR3 nucleotide sequence: TGTGCCAGCTCTCCGAACCCGGGAGGATGGAATGAGCAGTTCTTC. V and J are TRBV18 and TRBJ2-1; 7 bases map to TRBD2. The V gene's germline CDR1 is KGHSH and CDR2 LQKENI. J lost 7 bases, V lost 6 bases, and 12 bases had no gene match. The CDR3 is 15 amino acids. Drawing the rest from reference TRBV18 and TRBJ2-1, the complete variable domain is NAGVMQNPRHLVRRRGQEARLRCSPMKGHSHVYWYRQLPEEGLKFMVYLQKENIIDESGMPKERFSAEFPKEGPSILRIQQVVRGDSAAYFCASSPNPGGWNEQFFGPGTRLTVL.

This clone appeared a single time. This chain connects TRBV29-1 to TRBJ2-1; D ambiguous. V lost 3 bases to trimming and J lost 4 bases, with 7 bases between them. CDR1 is SQVTM, CDR2 ANQGSEA, per germline. This CDR3 comprises 12 residues. CDR3 in DNA: TGCAGCGTTGATTTCGTGTACAATGAGCAGTTCTTC. This encodes CSVDFVYNEQFF.

This clone was counted once. J is TRBJ2-1 and V is TRBV30; 11 bases are shared with TRBD2. The CDR3 sequence is 15 residues long. CDR1 GTSNPN and CDR2 SVGIG come from the germline V gene (reference sequence). Trimming removed 2 bases from V and 5 bases from J; junction bases left unmatched: 5. This chain's CDR3 is CAWSSPGLADNEQFF. The CDR3 nucleotides read TGTGCCTGGAGTTCCCCGGGACTAGCGGACAATGAGCAGTTCTTC.

This rearrangement joins TRBV7-2 to TRBJ1-5; 9 positions match TRBD1. Trimming cost V 5 bases and J 6 bases; bases outside gene matches: 5. This CDR3 is built from 14 residues. Germline V gives CDR1 SGHTA, CDR2 FQGNSA. The CDR3 DNA reads TGTGCCAGCAGCCGGGACAGGGATGTTCAGCCCCAGCATTTT. As protein: CASSRDRDVQPQHF.

This chain joins TRBV7-2 and TRBJ2-5, with 11 bases that match TRBD2. This CDR3 has 17 amino acids. V lost 2 bases to trimming and J lost 0 bases; unmatched junction nucleotides: 5. CDR1 SGHTA and CDR2 FQGNSA come from the germline V gene. The CDR3 DNA is TGTGCCAGCAGCTTAAGGGCTAGCGGGAGGCACCAAGAGACCCAGTACTTC. As protein: CASSLRASGRHQETQYF.

The J gene is TRBJ1-4, the V gene TRBV28; maybe TRBD1 (6 bases). The CDR3 has 16 amino acids. V was clipped by 3 bases and J by 0 bases, with 11 bases between them. Germline V lookup: CDR1 MDHEN, CDR2 SYDVKM. The CDR3 DNA follows: TGTGCCAGCAGTTTGCCCGGGGGGCCAACTAATGAAAAACTGTTTTTT. Residues: CASSLPGGPTNEKLFF.

The V gene is TRBV15, the J gene TRBJ1-3; D gene ambiguous. This CDR3 has 17 residues. The V gene lost 1 base and the J gene lost 0 bases, with 13 bases spanning the gap. Looked up from germline, CDR1 is LNHNV and CDR2 is YYDKDF (reference sequence). CDR3 residues: CATSRGRRYVSGNTIYF. CDR3 sequence (DNA): TGTGCCACCAGCAGAGGGAGGAGATACGTCTCTGGAAACACCATATATTTT. The entire variable domain, with the rest obtained from reference TRBV15 and TRBJ1-3, is as follows: DAMVIQNPRYQVTQFGKPVTLSCSQTLNHNVMYWYQQKSSQAPKLLFHYYDKDFNNEADTPDNFQSRRPNTSFCFLDIRSPGLGDTAMYLCATSRGRRYVSGNTIYFGEGSWLTVV.

The rearrangement uses TRBV5-6 and TRBJ2-2; D is ambiguous. Germline CDR1 is SGHDT and CDR2 is YYEEEE. The CDR3 is made up of 15 amino acids. V was clipped by 0 bases and J by 5 bases, with 11 bases between them. The CDR3 region has the DNA TGTGCCAGCAGCTTGGTTTCCAGAATAACCGGGGAGCTGTTTTTT. Translating gives CASSLVSRITGELFF.

The chain recombines TRBV7-9 with TRBJ1-1; TRBD1 might be the D (6 bases). The CDR3 is 17 residues long. V lost 5 bases to trimming and J lost 1 base, with 20 bases between them. CDR1 SEHNR and CDR2 FQNEAQ come from the germline V gene (reference sequence). DNA for the CDR3: TGTGCCAGCAGCCTCTCCAGGGGAATTCGCGCGAACACTGAAGCTTTCTTT. Translation gives CASSLSRGIRANTEAFF. Combining the CDR3 with reference TRBV7-9 and TRBJ1-1 gives the whole variable domain DTGVSQNPRHKITKRGQNVTFRCDPISEHNRLYWYRQTLGQGPEFLTYFQNEAQLEKSRLLSDRFSAERPKGSFSTLEIQRTEQGDSAMYLCASSLSRGIRANTEAFFGQGTRLTVV.

V usage is TRBV29-1 and J usage is TRBJ1-5; D not resolved. The CDR3 consists of 13 residues. The V gene lost 5 bases and the J gene lost 3 bases, with 11 bases spanning the gap. From germline, CDR1 is SQVTM and CDR2 ANQGSEA. CDR3 protein: CSVLGGINQPQHF. As DNA, the CDR3 is TGCAGCGTTTTAGGCGGGATCAATCAGCCCCAGCATTTT.

The J gene is TRBJ2-4, the V gene TRBV27, with D perhaps TRBD1 (5 bases). This CDR3 contains 16 residues. The germline V and J ends were trimmed by 4 bases and 0 bases, with 13 bases remaining between them. CDR1 MNHEY and CDR2 SMNVEV come from the germline V gene (reference sequence). CDR3 protein: CASSSAGQLAKNIQYF. CDR3 coding DNA: TGTGCCAGCAGTTCCGCAGGGCAACTAGCCAAAAACATTCAGTACTTC.

The V gene is TRBV5-1, the J gene TRBJ1-1; D unclear. The V and J ends lost 4 bases and 4 bases respectively, with 20 bases between them. The CDR3 covers 16 residues. Germline assignment: CDR1 SGHRS and CDR2 YFSETQ. DNA for the CDR3: TGCGCCAGCAGCCTCTCTGGTGGAGGGAGGACCACTGAAGCTTTCTTT. Protein: CASSLSGGGRTTEAFF.

This chain links TRBV27 with TRBJ2-7; possible D gene TRBD2, 5 bases. The CDR3 sequence is 13 residues long. Trimming removed 8 bases at V and 3 bases at J, with 14 bases between. From germline, CDR1 is MNHEY and CDR2 SMNVEV (reference sequence). As DNA, the CDR3 is TGTGCCAGCCCCTGGCAGCGGAGCTACGAGCAGTACTTC. The encoded protein is CASPWQRSYEQYF.

This clone was seen repeatedly, ten times or more. The gene calls are TRBV5-6 and TRBJ1-3; D unresolved. Trimming cost V 4 bases and J 4 bases, with 15 bases left between them. This CDR3 spans 15 amino acids. Germline V CDR1 and CDR2: SGHDT, YYEEEE. In DNA form, the CDR3 reads TGTGCCAGCAGCCCCTCGAGAGGGATGGGAAACACCATATATTTT. Translated: CASSPSRGMGNTIYF.